This is a list of T cell receptor beta chains from one sample in a study of OX40 agonist ivuxolimab in advanced cancers. Here immunoSEQ multiplex PCR was the method, and the copy in TCRdb shows in-frame clones only, minus some. Among some 74,000 clones listed, over 75% were seen once. Sequencing used CD4+ or CD8+ T cells sorted from blood, obtained in a trial of the OX40 agonist ivuxolimab. These receptors were taken from an adult with an advanced solid tumor such as melanoma, head and neck, liver or kidney cancer. Each CDR3 is given with its conserved first and last residue. Each record gives: clone size, D gene, J gene, V gene, CDR3 protein, CDR3 DNA. The D gene is left open where the match is weak. Clone size is stated in some rows and not others, as once, few, many or a class when expanded.

-,TRBD1,TRBJ1-4,TRBV6-1,CASSRTGLIIEKLFF,TGTGCCAGCAGTAGGACAGGGCTAATTATAGAAAAACTGTTTTTT
-,TRBD1,TRBJ1-1,TRBV10-3,CAIRVGPRGTEAFF,TGTGCCATCAGGGTCGGACCCAGGGGGACTGAAGCTTTCTTT
-,-,TRBJ2-2,TRBV4-3,CASSQTGELFF,TGCGCCAGCAGCCAAACCGGGGAGCTGTTTTTT
-,TRBD2,TRBJ2-3,TRBV27,CASSLRLAGGTDTQYF,TGTGCCAGCAGCCTAAGACTAGCGGGGGGCACAGATACGCAGTATTTT
-,-,TRBJ2-1,TRBV28,CASSSPRGARDEQFF,TGTGCCAGCAGCTCCCCTCGGGGGGCTCGGGATGAGCAGTTCTTC
-,TRBD2,TRBJ2-7,TRBV2,CASSWTSGYEQYF,TGTGCCAGCAGTTGGACTAGCGGTTACGAGCAGTACTTC
-,-,TRBJ2-3,TRBV9,CASSVGVVAGDTQYF,TGTGCCAGCAGCGTAGGGGTGGTCGCCGGAGATACGCAGTATTTT
-,-,TRBJ2-5,TRBV21-1,CASSASGTGDARGETQYF,TGTGCCAGCAGCGCCTCCGGGACAGGGGACGCTAGAGGGGAGACCCAGTACTTC
-,TRBD2,TRBJ2-7,TRBV30,CAWSTPRLAVQYEQYF,TGTGCCTGGAGTACACCTAGACTAGCTGTGCAATACGAGCAGTACTTC
-,-,TRBJ2-3,TRBV27,CASSFWGSDTQYF,TGTGCCAGCAGTTTTTGGGGTTCAGATACGCAGTATTTT
-,-,TRBJ2-7,TRBV7-6,CASSLDPGAGKEQYF,TGTGCCAGCAGCTTAGACCCAGGGGCAGGGAAGGAGCAGTACTTC
-,-,TRBJ2-5,TRBV30,CAWSVALASTQYF,TGTGCCTGGAGTGTTGCGCTAGCCTCGACCCAGTACTTC
-,-,TRBJ2-5,TRBV19,CASSIAQETQYF,TGTGCCAGTAGTATAGCGCAAGAGACCCAGTACTTC
-,-,TRBJ2-3,TRBV19,CASSIVGGRSSTDTQYF,TGTGCCAGTAGTATAGTAGGTGGCAGGTCTAGCACAGATACGCAGTATTTT
-,TRBD1,TRBJ2-1,TRBV10-1,CASGPGTGPYNEQFF,TGCGCCAGCGGTCCGGGGACAGGTCCCTACAATGAGCAGTTCTTC
-,-,TRBJ2-5,TRBV4-1,CASSPPRMSQETQYF,TGCGCCAGCAGCCCTCCCCGGATGTCCCAAGAGACCCAGTACTTC
-,-,TRBJ1-5,TRBV27,CASSLSMSGQPQHF,TGTGCCAGCAGTTTATCGATGTCGGGTCAGCCCCAGCATTTT
-,-,TRBJ2-1,TRBV18,CASSPELNHNEQFF,TGTGCCAGCTCACCTGAACTCAACCACAATGAGCAGTTCTTC
-,TRBD1,TRBJ1-1,TRBV30,CAWSVLWTGRTEAFF,TGTGCCTGGAGTGTACTGTGGACAGGGCGTACTGAAGCTTTCTTT
-,-,TRBJ1-2,TRBV20-1,CSANPAYGYTF,TGCAGTGCTAACCCTGCCTATGGCTACACCTTC
-,TRBD1,TRBJ1-2,TRBV6-1,CASSELGQTPGYTF,TGTGCCAGCAGTGAGTTGGGACAGACCCCTGGCTACACCTTC
-,TRBD2,TRBJ2-3,TRBV12-5,CASGLTGTSGRDTQYF,TGTGCTAGTGGTTTGACCGGGACTAGCGGACGGGATACGCAGTATTTT
-,TRBD1,TRBJ1-6,TRBV11-2,CASSLGKETGANLHF,TGTGCCAGCAGCTTAGGGAAGGAGACAGGGGCGAACCTCCACTTT
-,-,TRBJ1-1,TRBV6-1,CASSIPTVNTEAFF,TGTGCCAGCAGTATTCCGACTGTGAACACTGAAGCTTTCTTT
-,-,TRBJ2-5,TRBV7-6,CASSRLRVETQYF,TGTGCCAGCAGCAGACTCAGGGTGGAGACCCAGTACTTC
once,-,TRBJ1-4,TRBV27,CASSLTPPPGLRVKLFF,TGTGCCAGCAGTTTAACGCCCCCCCCAGGTCTGAGGGTAAAACTGTTTTTT
-,-,TRBJ1-2,TRBV28,CATEVPSGEMLYGYTF,TGTGCTACAGAAGTCCCCTCGGGGGAAATGCTCTATGGCTACACCTTC
once,-,TRBJ1-2,TRBV2,CASKDSPNYGYTF,TGTGCCAGCAAGGACAGCCCTAACTATGGCTACACCTTC
-,TRBD2,TRBJ2-7,TRBV11-2,CASSSFVGYGGRLKYEQYF,TGTGCCAGCAGCTCGTTTGTTGGGTATGGCGGGAGGCTAAAATACGAGCAGTACTTC